Listed below are T cell receptor beta chains from one sample, sequenced in a study of CD8 T cells in ankylosing spondylitis. TCRdb fed the 5' RACE reads into MiXCR, producing one record per CDR3 protein. The data contain a few hundred thousand distinct CDR3 sequences, roughly 8% of them seen just once; the ten biggest clones take up about 14%. The sample comprised blood, either unsorted or a sorted T cell fraction (not recorded which). The receptors originated from a male donor with ankylosing spondylitis. Each CDR3 is given with its conserved first and last residue. The D gene is left open where the match is weak. Only some rows state a clone size, as once, few, many or a class for expanded clones.

NA	TRBJ1-1	TRBV2	NA	TGTGCCAGCAGTGAAAAGCTTGGGTTAGTGACTGAAGCTTTCTTT	CASSEKLGLVTEAFF
NA	TRBJ2-1	TRBV2	NA	TGTGCCAGCAGTGTAAGAGGTCAGGGCGGCGGTGAGCAGTTCTTC	CASSVRGQGGGEQFF
many	TRBJ2-2	TRBV4-2	NA	TGTGCCAGCAGCCAAGATAGGGATGTCGGGGAGCTGTTTTTT	CASSQDRDVGELFF
few	TRBJ1-3	TRBV3-1	TRBD1	TGTGCCAGCAGCCAATGGGGACAGCTTCGCTCTGGAAACACCATATATTTT	CASSQWGQLRSGNTIYF
few	TRBJ2-7	TRBV12-3/TRBV12-4	NA	TGTGCCAGCAGCTTATGCTCTAGCTGCGAGCAGTACTTC	CASSLCSSCEQYF
many	TRBJ2-2	TRBV29-1	TRBD2	TGCACCGCTGGGACTACGAACACCGGGGAGCTGTTTTTT	CTAGTTNTGELFF
many	TRBJ1-1	TRBV28	NA	TGTGCCAGCAGTTCCGATGGGAGGGCTTTCTTT	CASSSDGRAFF
NA	TRBJ2-7	TRBV6-1	TRBD2	TGTGCCAGCAGGGGTCGGACTAGCGGAGTGTACGAGCAGTACTTC	CASRGRTSGVYEQYF
few	TRBJ2-1	TRBV4-3	TRBD2	TGCGCCAGCAGCCAAGATTTTGCCGGGACTAGCGGGACCTACAATGAGCAGTTCTTC	CASSQDFAGTSGTYNEQFF
few	TRBJ2-2	TRBV7-9	NA	TGTGCCAGCAGCTCCCAGCGGGTCGTTGCCGGGGAGCTGTTTTTT	CASSSQRVVAGELFF
few	TRBJ1-6	TRBV5-1	NA	TGCGCCAGCAGCTTTGGGACTGGATATTCACCCCTCCACTTT	CASSFGTGYSPLHF
NA	TRBJ2-7	TRBV4-1	TRBD2	TGCGCCAGCAGCCAAGGGCGGGGGGCACGTGAGCAGTACTTC	CASSQGRGAREQYF
many	TRBJ2-3	TRBV27	TRBD2	TGTGCCAGCAGTCACACAGCGGGAGTAAGTCAGTATTTT	CASSHTAGVSQYF
NA	TRBJ2-1	TRBV10-3	NA	TGTGCCATCAGTGAGGCAGACAGCTCCTACAATGAGCAGTTCTTC	CAISEADSSYNEQFF
few	TRBJ2-3	TRBV20-1	TRBD2	TGCAGTGCTACCCGCGGACTAGTTTACACAGATACGCAGTATTTT	CSATRGLVYTDTQYF
many	TRBJ1-1	TRBV4-1	TRBD1	TGCGCCAGCAGCCAAGAAAGGGGGCGCGACACTGAAGCTTTCTTT	CASSQERGRDTEAFF
few	TRBJ2-6	TRBV3-1	NA	TGTGCCAGCAACGACAGGGGAGGGCCCTCTGGGGCCAACGTCCTGACTTTC	CASNDRGGPSGANVLTF
NA	TRBJ2-1	TRBV11-2	NA	TGTGCCAGCAGCTTAGAGGGTAGCTGGCGTGAGCAGTTCTTC	CASSLEGSWREQFF
few	TRBJ2-2	TRBV12-3/TRBV12-4	TRBD2	TGTGCCAGCAGTTTAGGCGGGGGGTTCACCGGGGAGCTGTTTTTT	CASSLGGGFTGELFF
few	TRBJ2-5	TRBV12-3/TRBV12-4	TRBD1	TGTGCCAGCAGTCCTACCGGGACAGGCCAAGAGACCCAGTACTTC	CASSPTGTGQETQYF
many	TRBJ2-2	TRBV19	NA	TGTGCCAGTAGTCAGCCAGCGGGTGATAACACCGGGGAGCTGTTTTTT	CASSQPAGDNTGELFF
NA	TRBJ1-1	TRBV29-1	NA	TGCAGCGCCCTCAAGAGGGGGTACACTGAAGCTTTCTTT	CSALKRGYTEAFF
few	TRBJ1-2	TRBV20-1	NA	TGCAGTGTTTTGCTTCGTAGCTACACCTTC	CSVLLRSYTF
NA	TRBJ2-1	TRBV7-6	NA	TGTGCCAGCAGCCGATCTAACCTGGGGAGCTCCTACAATGAGCAGTTCTTC	CASSRSNLGSSYNEQFF
NA	TRBJ2-3	TRBV27	TRBD2	TGTGCCACCCTGGGACTAGCGGGAGGAGATACGCAGTATTTT	CATLGLAGGDTQYF
few	TRBJ2-1	TRBV20-1	NA	TGCAGTGCTACCACTACACCGCGATTCCATGACTACAATGAGCAGTTCTTC	CSATTTPRFHDYNEQFF
many	TRBJ2-1	TRBV5-1	TRBD2	TGCGCCAGCAGCCTTGGACAACTAGCGCGAAGCGATGAGCAGTTCTTC	CASSLGQLARSDEQFF
few	TRBJ2-7	TRBV4-2	NA	TGTGCCAGCAGCCCGTCGGGATGGCCAGAAGACTCGCTGGCCGAGCAGTACTTC	CASSPSGWPEDSLAEQYF
few	TRBJ2-2	TRBV7-8	TRBD2	TGTGCCAGCAGCAAGGGACTAGCCGACACCGGGGAGCTGTTTTTT	CASSKGLADTGELFF
many	TRBJ2-7	TRBV29-1	NA	TGCAGCGTTGGAGTCGGGGGTGCCTACGAGCAGTACTTC	CSVGVGGAYEQYF
NA	TRBJ1-3	TRBV10-3	NA	TGTGCCATCAGTGAGTCGAGACCGGGGACCTCTGGAAACACCATATATTTT	CAISESRPGTSGNTIYF
few	TRBJ2-3	TRBV4-1	NA	TGCGCCAGCAGCCAACCCGGGACACCCGAAAGGAATACGCAGTATTTT	CASSQPGTPERNTQYF
NA	TRBJ1-1	TRBV6-1	NA	TGTGCCAGCAGGGAAAGCGGGACCACTGAAGCTTTCTTT	CASRESGTTEAFF
NA	TRBJ1-3	TRBV6-1	NA	TGTGCCAGCAGTCGCGAACAGGGAGCCGGAAACACCATATATTTT	CASSREQGAGNTIYF
NA	TRBJ2-1	TRBV12-5	TRBD1	TGTGCTAGTGCGTCTGGACAGGGTGTCTATGAGCAGTTCTTC	CASASGQGVYEQFF
few	TRBJ2-1	TRBV12-5	NA	TGTGCTAGTGGTTTGGGACAGAACAATGAGCAGTTCTTC	CASGLGQNNEQFF
many	TRBJ1-5	TRBV10-3	NA	TGTGCCATCAGTGAGGCTTGGGGTAATCAGCCCCAGCATTTT	CAISEAWGNQPQHF
many	TRBJ2-5	TRBV4-3	NA	TGCGCCAGCAGCCCCTTAGGACCGAGCCCAGAGACCCAGTACTTC	CASSPLGPSPETQYF
NA	TRBJ2-1	TRBV27	NA	TGTGCCAGCAGTACGACCGGTATGCAGTTCTTC	CASSTTGMQFF
many	TRBJ2-7	TRBV29-1	TRBD2	TGCAGCGTTGATGGACTAGCGGGAGCCTCGGAGGAGCAGTACTTC	CSVDGLAGASEEQYF
few	TRBJ2-1	TRBV7-9	TRBD1	TGTGCCAGCAGCAGTCACCGGGACAGACAGTTCTTC	CASSSHRDRQFF
many	TRBJ2-1	TRBV5-1	NA	TGCGCCAGCAGTTCAGGACTCCTGAGTACCTACAATGAGCAGTTCTTC	CASSSGLLSTYNEQFF
many	TRBJ2-5	TRBV25-1	NA	TGTGCCCTAGGGGCAGAGCAAGAGACCCAGTACTTC	CALGAEQETQYF
many	TRBJ1-2	TRBV28	TRBD1	TGTGCCAGCAACTCAAACGGACAGGGAATCTATGGCTACACCTTC	CASNSNGQGIYGYTF
NA	TRBJ1-2	TRBV7-9	NA	TGTGCCAGCCAAGCGCCTTTACTCTTCGGGGACTATGGCTACACCTTC	CASQAPLLFGDYGYTF
few	TRBJ2-7	TRBV12-5	NA	TGTGCTAGTGGTTTGGTTGGGGGGCGCGAGCAGTACTTC	CASGLVGGREQYF
few	TRBJ2-7	TRBV5-4	NA	TGTGCCAGCAGCCGGGACAACCCCTACGAGCAGTACTTC	CASSRDNPYEQYF
few	TRBJ2-1	TRBV29-1	TRBD2	TGCAGCGTTGAGGGCGGGAGGGCCAAAGAGCAGTTCTTC	CSVEGGRAKEQFF
many	TRBJ2-5	TRBV28	TRBD2	TGTGCCAGCAGTTGGGTCAGCGGGACTGCAGAGACCCAGTACTTC	CASSWVSGTAETQYF
NA	TRBJ2-1	TRBV20-1	TRBD2	TGCAGTGCTACCCCCTCCCCGACTAGCGGGAGGGGTTACAATGAGCAGTTCTTC	CSATPSPTSGRGYNEQFF
few	TRBJ2-4	TRBV5-1	NA	TGCGCCAGCAGCTCCCTTCCCGGCATTCAGTACTTC	CASSSLPGIQYF
NA	TRBJ2-1	TRBV10-3	NA	TGTGCCACTTTAGAAGACAATGAGCAGTTCTTC	CATLEDNEQFF
NA	TRBJ2-6	TRBV12-3/TRBV12-4	TRBD1	TGTGCCAGCACCACTCTAGAGGGGACAGGGTTCCTCTCTGGGGCCAACGTCCTGACTTTC	CASTTLEGTGFLSGANVLTF
few	TRBJ2-7	TRBV28	TRBD2	TGTGCCAGTATACAAGCGGGAGAGTTCAACGAGCAGTACTTC	CASIQAGEFNEQYF
NA	TRBJ2-7	TRBV15	TRBD2	TGTGCCACCAGCACTAGCGGAGCCTACGAGCAGTACTTC	CATSTSGAYEQYF